One sample yielded the 30 T cell receptor beta chains listed below, sequenced in a study of technical replicates of blood from several donors. The table came from immunoSEQ multiplex PCR; TCRdb's copy has only in-frame clones and leaves some out. The table lists around 85,000 clones, about 95% of them singletons, with less than 0.3% in the top ten. The specimen sequenced was T cells isolated from PBMCs. The source is a human donor in good health.

This rearrangement joins TRBV7-9 to TRBJ1-6; D remains ambiguous. The ends were cut back, 3 bases at V and 11 bases at J, with 14 bases in the middle. CDR3 length: 14 amino acids. CDR1 SEHNR and CDR2 FQNEAQ come from the germline V gene (reference sequence). Written as DNA, the CDR3 is TGTGCCAGCAGCTTGGGAGAAGAGAGACCACCCCTCCACTTT. Protein sequence: CASSLGEERPPLHF.

The V call is TRBV30, the J call TRBJ1-1; 9 bases are shared with TRBD1. J lost 2 bases, V lost 1 base, and 2 bases had no gene match. The V gene's germline CDR1 is GTSNPN and CDR2 SVGIG (reference sequence). CDR3 length: 14 amino acids. The CDR3 region is CAWSAGQGNTEAFF. DNA of the CDR3: TGTGCCTGGAGTGCGGGACAGGGAAACACTGAAGCTTTCTTT.

A note on this clone: One junction end does not reproduce the germline sequence, and a read error may be involved. The chain couples TRBV25-1 to TRBJ2-7, with TRBD1 as a possible D gene (8 bases). CDR3 size: 15 residues. Per the germline V gene, CDR1 is MGHDK and CDR2 is SYGVNS. CDR3 residues: CASSATGEGFYGQYF. The DNA for the CDR3 is TGTGCCAGCAGTGCGACAGGGGAGGGGTTCTACGGGCAGTACTTC.

V gene TRBV5-5 combines with J gene TRBJ2-1; TRBD2 matches at 12 bases. The junction had 8 bases not matched to a gene; V was cut back by 4 bases and J by 9 bases. CDR1 and CDR2 from the germline V gene are SGHKS and YYEKEE (reference sequence). This CDR3 region has 15 residues. CDR3 in DNA: TGTGCCAGCAGCCCCCTAGCGGGAGGGCGTGGTGAGCAGTTCTTC. Amino acid sequence: CASSPLAGGRGEQFF.

The chain uses TRBV5-6 and TRBJ2-7, with 9 bases aligning to TRBD1. The V and J ends lost 4 bases and 0 bases, in that order; junction bases with no gene match: 5. The length of the CDR3 is 15 residues. In germline, CDR1 is SGHDT, CDR2 YYEEEE. CDR3 region: CASSLDRGFSYEQYF. Here the CDR3 DNA reads TGTGCCAGCAGCCTGGACAGGGGTTTCTCCTACGAGCAGTACTTC. Using reference TRBV5-6 and TRBJ2-7 for the parts outside the CDR3, the full variable domain is DAGVTQSPTHLIKTRGQQVTLRCSPKSGHDTVSWYQQALGQGPQFIFQYYEEEERQRGNFPDRFSGHQFPNYSSELNVNALLLGDSALYLCASSLDRGFSYEQYFGPGTRLTVT.

The rearrangement uses TRBV4-2 and TRBJ2-2; 7 bases agree with TRBD1. The V gene's germline CDR1 is LGHNA and CDR2 YNFKEQ. The CDR3 is made up of 15 amino acids. Germline trimming cut 6 bases from V and 2 bases from J; bases unmatched to any gene: 6. The CDR3 protein is CASRAWDRNTGELFF. Written as DNA, the CDR3 is TGTGCCAGCAGAGCCTGGGACAGAAACACCGGGGAGCTGTTTTTT.

This rearrangement joins TRBV5-1 to TRBJ2-7; D perhaps matches TRBD2 (5 bases). Trimming cost V 0 bases and J 6 bases, with 10 bases left between them. The CDR3 sequence is 13 residues long. The V gene's germline CDR1 is SGHRS and CDR2 YFSETQ. The CDR3 DNA follows: TGCGCCAGCAGCTTGGAAGGAGGAGTCGAGCAGTACTTC. It codes for CASSLEGGVEQYF.

The CDR3 spells CASSFFRDRGYEQYF. In nucleotides, the CDR3 is TGTGCCAGCAGCTTTTTCAGGGACAGGGGCTACGAGCAGTACTTC. The V call is TRBV7-9, the J call TRBJ2-7; 10 nucleotides match TRBD1. The CDR3 sequence is 15 residues long. J gave up 3 bases and V 3 bases, and 5 bases lay outside the gene matches. Germline CDR1 and CDR2: SEHNR and FQNEAQ (reference sequence).

The V and J genes are TRBV6-4 and TRBJ1-1; perhaps TRBD1 as D (5 bases). CDR3 size: 13 residues. Germline lookup yields CDR1 MRHNA and CDR2 SNTAGT. Trimming pared 6 bases from V and 1 base from J, leaving 9 bases between. The CDR3 DNA reads as TGTGCCAGCAGCGCCCAGGGGAACACTGAAGCTTTCTTT. As protein: CASSAQGNTEAFF.

The V gene is TRBV7-2, the J gene TRBJ1-2, with D uncertain. Germline CDR1 and CDR2: SGHTA and FQGNSA. V was clipped by 2 bases and J by 5 bases, with 9 bases between them. This CDR3 spans 13 amino acids. The CDR3, as DNA: TGTGCCAGCAGCTTAAATTGGGAGTATGGCTACACCTTC. This translates into CASSLNWEYGYTF.

This chain joins TRBV5-5 and TRBJ1-5; D remains ambiguous. V lost 2 bases and J 3 bases, leaving 6 bases between the germline ends. The germline V gene has CDR1 SGHKS and CDR2 YYEKEE (reference sequence). The CDR3 spans 13 residues. CDR3 in amino acids: CASSLTDNQPQHF. The DNA for the CDR3 is TGTGCCAGCAGCTTAACAGACAATCAGCCCCAGCATTTT.

This sequence joins TRBV6-5 and TRBJ2-3; TRBD2 agrees at 10 bases. Germline V gives CDR1 MNHEY, CDR2 SVGAGI. The CDR3 length is 14 residues. Trimming cost V 6 bases and J 5 bases; bases outside gene matches: 5. CDR3 loop: CASRNPSGRDTQYF. The CDR3, as DNA: TGTGCCAGCAGAAACCCTAGCGGGAGAGATACGCAGTATTTT.

The chain links TRBV6-5 to TRBJ2-1; weak D call: TRBD1 (6 bases). Germline CDR1 reads MNHEY; CDR2 reads SVGAGI. CDR3 length: 11 residues. CDR3 in amino acids: CAVGAWNEQFF. CDR3 DNA: TGTGCTGTGGGGGCGTGGAATGAGCAGTTCTTC.

The V gene is TRBV6-6, the J gene TRBJ2-2; 11 bases match TRBD2. This CDR3 region has 16 residues. Losses at the gene ends were 0 bases for V and 5 bases for J; bases not matched to a gene: 2. Looked up from germline, CDR1 is MNHNY and CDR2 is SVGAGI (reference sequence). The CDR3 DNA follows: TGTGCCAGCAGTTACTCCGGGACTAGCGGTACCGGGGAGCTGTTTTTT. This gives the protein CASSYSGTSGTGELFF.

The V and J genes are TRBV19 and TRBJ1-1; D is perhaps TRBD1 (5 bases). V lost 7 bases to trimming and J lost 5 bases, with 20 bases between them. This CDR3 has 15 residues. Per the germline V gene, CDR1 is LNHDA and CDR2 is SQIVND (reference sequence). This chain's CDR3 is CASTYGQHPGTEAFF. The CDR3 DNA follows: TGTGCCAGTACCTACGGACAACACCCTGGGACTGAAGCTTTCTTT. The full variable domain, with the rest looked up from reference TRBV19 and TRBJ1-1, is DGGITQSPKYLFRKEGQNVTLSCEQNLNHDAMYWYRQDPGQGLRLIYYSQIVNDFQKGDIAEGYSVSREKKESFPLTVTSAQKNPTAFYLCASTYGQHPGTEAFFGQGTRLTVV.

This chain links TRBV7-9 with TRBJ2-2; 7 bases map to TRBD1. Germline CDR1 is SEHNR and CDR2 is FQNEAQ (reference sequence). CDR3 size: 16 residues. V was clipped by 5 bases and J by 3 bases; unmatched bases: 9. CDR3 in DNA: TGTGCCAGCAGCCCCTGGCAGGGGGATGACACCGGGGAGCTGTTTTTT. This encodes CASSPWQGDDTGELFF.

The chain carries TRBV28 and TRBJ2-7; TRBD2 matches 12 bases. J gave up 3 bases and V 6 bases, and 3 bases lay outside the gene matches. Germline V gene sequence: CDR1 MDHEN, CDR2 SYDVKM. This CDR3 has 14 residues. The CDR3 region is CASRMTSGSYEQYF. Here the CDR3 DNA reads TGTGCCAGCAGGATGACTAGCGGGAGCTACGAGCAGTACTTC.

V is TRBV12-5 and J is TRBJ1-2, with 11 nucleotides matching TRBD1. The germline V gene encodes CDR1 LGHNT and CDR2 FRNRAP. J gave up 5 bases and V 4 bases, and 6 bases lay outside the gene matches. The CDR3 is 15 residues long. The chain's CDR3 is CASGSGTGGIYGYTF. DNA of the CDR3: TGTGCTAGTGGTTCAGGGACAGGGGGAATTTATGGCTACACCTTC.

The chain has TRBV9 and TRBJ2-6, with D possibly being TRBD2 (5 bases). CDR1 is SGDLS, CDR2 YYNGEE, per germline. Trimming cost V 6 bases and J 3 bases, with 22 bases left between them. The CDR3 consists of 18 residues. CDR3 coding DNA: TGTGCCAGCACCGCTCGACCGGGGTTTGGGTTTGGGGCCAACGTCCTGACTTTC. This gives the protein CASTARPGFGFGANVLTF.

The chain carries TRBV28 and TRBJ1-1; no clear D. Germline V lookup: CDR1 MDHEN, CDR2 SYDVKM. Trimming took 6 bases from V and 5 from J, leaving 13 bases between them. The CDR3 runs 13 residues. The CDR3 region is CASSLTLSTEAFF. The CDR3 region has the DNA TGTGCCAGCAGCCTGACTCTGTCGACTGAAGCTTTCTTT. The whole variable domain, filled in from reference TRBV28 and TRBJ1-1, reads DVKVTQSSRYLVKRTGEKVFLECVQDMDHENMFWYRQDPGLGLRLIYFSYDVKMKEKGDIPEGYSVSREKKERFSLILESASTNQTSMYLCASSLTLSTEAFFGQGTRLTVV.

Here the CDR3 reads CASSILASGSLTGELFF. CDR3 DNA: TGTGCCAGTAGTATTTTGGCTAGCGGGAGTCTCACCGGGGAGCTGTTTTTT. The chain recombines TRBV19 with TRBJ2-2; 10 bases are a match to TRBD2. V shed 3 bases and J 4 bases; nucleotides not matched to a gene: 8. The CDR3 runs to 17 residues. Germline lookup yields CDR1 LNHDA and CDR2 SQIVND (reference sequence).

V is TRBV27 and J is TRBJ2-1, with 7 positions matching TRBD2. This CDR3 is 15 amino acids long. V gave up 5 bases and J gave up 1 base; unmatched junction bases: 5. The germline CDR1 and CDR2 sequences are MNHEY and SMNVEV (reference sequence). CDR3 amino acids: CASSPTSSSYNEQFF. DNA for the CDR3: TGTGCCAGCAGTCCGACTAGCAGTTCCTACAATGAGCAGTTCTTC.

The genes are TRBV4-2 and TRBJ2-7, with D perhaps TRBD1 (6 bases). The CDR3 loop spans 15 amino acids. CDR1 LGHNA and CDR2 YNFKEQ come from the germline V gene. Deletions cut 3 bases from V and 1 base from J, with 13 bases between. The CDR3 sequence: CASSQGHGQSYEQYF. The CDR3 nucleotides are TGTGCCAGCAGCCAGGGACACGGACAATCCTACGAGCAGTACTTC.

The chain joins TRBV5-1 to TRBJ2-7; 8 nucleotides line up with TRBD1. Germline trimming cut 3 bases from V and 9 bases from J; bases unmatched to any gene: 5. The CDR3 has 12 residues. Germline V gene lookup returns CDR1 SGHRS and CDR2 YFSETQ. CDR3 region: CASSSYGTGQYF. In DNA, the CDR3 is TGCGCCAGCAGCTCTTACGGGACAGGGCAGTACTTC.

J is TRBJ2-1 and V is TRBV11-3; 8 nucleotides align to TRBD1. The CDR3 is 13 amino acids. J was trimmed by 8 bases and V by 7 bases; bases with no gene match: 7. CDR1 and CDR2 (germline): SGHNT, YENEEA. The CDR3 region is CASTPGQGYEQFF. In DNA, the CDR3 is TGTGCCAGCACCCCCGGACAGGGTTATGAGCAGTTCTTC.

This clone was found once. The rearrangement links TRBV25-1 to TRBJ2-7, with TRBD1 matching 10 bases. CDR1 is MGHDK, CDR2 SYGVNS, per germline. Losses at the gene ends were 4 bases for V and 4 bases for J; bases not matched to a gene: 1. This CDR3 is 13 amino acids long. CDR3 sequence (DNA): TGTGCCAGCAGTGGGGACAGGGGTTACGAGCAGTACTTC. Residues: CASSGDRGYEQYF.

J is TRBJ2-1 and V is TRBV5-1; the D is unclear. Between the trimmed V and J ends, which lost 0 bases and 3 bases, there was a span of 7 bases. This CDR3 is built from 14 residues. Germline-derived CDR1 and CDR2 are SGHRS and YFSETQ. The CDR3 loop reads CASSLVPDYNEQFF. The CDR3 DNA is TGCGCCAGCAGCTTGGTACCAGACTACAATGAGCAGTTCTTC.

This chain links TRBV21-1 with TRBJ2-1; TRBD2 is taken as the D call from the table, unchecked against the DNA. TRBV21-1 is recorded as a pseudogene. This CDR3 has 15 residues. CDR3: CASSKTSSPYNEQFF. The CDR3 nucleotides read TGTGCCAGCAGCAAGACTAGTAGTCCCTACAATGAGCAGTTCTTC.

The V and J genes are TRBV19 and TRBJ1-2; no reliable D call. The CDR3 is 18 amino acids. Looked up from germline, CDR1 is LNHDA and CDR2 is SQIVND (reference sequence). V dropped 4 bases and J dropped 5 bases, with 26 bases sitting between them. As DNA, the CDR3 is TGTGCCAGTAGTAAGGTTGCCGGGGATTTGGTAAGAGTGTATGGCTACACCTTC. Translated: CASSKVAGDLVRVYGYTF.

V is TRBV28 and J is TRBJ2-1; 7 bases are shared with TRBD2. Trimming at V came to 2 bases and at J to 1 base, leaving 8 bases not matched to a gene. The CDR3 has 17 residues. The germline gives CDR1 MDHEN, CDR2 SYDVKM. CDR3 sequence: CASSLGLGGASYNEQFF. The CDR3 nucleotides read TGTGCCAGCAGTTTAGGTTTGGGAGGGGCATCCTACAATGAGCAGTTCTTC.